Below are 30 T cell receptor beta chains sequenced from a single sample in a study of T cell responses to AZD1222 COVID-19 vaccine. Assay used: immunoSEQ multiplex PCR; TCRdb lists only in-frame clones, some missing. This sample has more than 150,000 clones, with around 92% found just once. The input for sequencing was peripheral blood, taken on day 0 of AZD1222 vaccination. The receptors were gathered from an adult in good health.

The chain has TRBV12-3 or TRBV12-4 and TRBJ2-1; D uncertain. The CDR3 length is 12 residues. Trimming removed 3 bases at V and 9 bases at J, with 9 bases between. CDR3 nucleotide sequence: TGTGCCAGCAGTTTTTTAGGCAGTGAGCAGTTCTTC. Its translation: CASSFLGSEQFF.

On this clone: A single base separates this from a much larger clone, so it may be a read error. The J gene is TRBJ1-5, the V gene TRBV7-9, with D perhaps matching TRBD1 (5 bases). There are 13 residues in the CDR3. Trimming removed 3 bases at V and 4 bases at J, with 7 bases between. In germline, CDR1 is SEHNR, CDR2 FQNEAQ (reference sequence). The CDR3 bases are TGTGCCAGCAGCTTGGACACGAATCAGCCCCAGCATTTT. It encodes CASSLDTNQPQHF.

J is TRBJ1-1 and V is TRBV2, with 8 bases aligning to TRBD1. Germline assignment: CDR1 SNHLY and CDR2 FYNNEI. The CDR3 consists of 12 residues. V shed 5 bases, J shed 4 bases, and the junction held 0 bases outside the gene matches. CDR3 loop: CASSTGGTEAFF. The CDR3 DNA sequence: TGTGCCAGCAGTACAGGGGGCACTGAAGCTTTCTTT.

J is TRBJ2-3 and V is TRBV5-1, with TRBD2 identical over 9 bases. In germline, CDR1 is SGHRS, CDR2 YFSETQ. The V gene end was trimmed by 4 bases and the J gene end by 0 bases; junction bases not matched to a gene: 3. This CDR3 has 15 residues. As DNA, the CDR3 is TGCGCCAGCAGCCTAACTAGCGGGAGCACAGATACGCAGTATTTT. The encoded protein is CASSLTSGSTDTQYF.

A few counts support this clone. CDR3 sequence: CASSLEQGTEAFF. Here the CDR3 DNA reads TGTGCCAGCAGCTTAGAACAGGGCACTGAAGCTTTCTTT. The chain recombines TRBV7-9 with TRBJ1-1, with D maybe TRBD1 (6 bases). The CDR3 is 13 amino acids. CDR1 is SEHNR and CDR2 is FQNEAQ in the germline V gene (reference sequence). The V end was cut by 1 base, the J end by 4 bases, with 7 bases between.

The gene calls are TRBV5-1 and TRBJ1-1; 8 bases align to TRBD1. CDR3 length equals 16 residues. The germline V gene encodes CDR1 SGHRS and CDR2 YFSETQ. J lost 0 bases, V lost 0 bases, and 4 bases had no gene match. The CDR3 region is CASSLEGQVVNTEAFF. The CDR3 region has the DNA TGCGCCAGCAGCTTGGAGGGACAGGTGGTGAACACTGAAGCTTTCTTT.

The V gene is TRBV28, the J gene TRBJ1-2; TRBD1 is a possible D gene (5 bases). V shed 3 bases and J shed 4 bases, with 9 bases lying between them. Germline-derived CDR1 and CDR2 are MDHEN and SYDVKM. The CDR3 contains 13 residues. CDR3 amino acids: CASSFGGAYGYTF. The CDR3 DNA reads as TGTGCCAGCAGTTTTGGGGGAGCCTATGGCTACACCTTC.

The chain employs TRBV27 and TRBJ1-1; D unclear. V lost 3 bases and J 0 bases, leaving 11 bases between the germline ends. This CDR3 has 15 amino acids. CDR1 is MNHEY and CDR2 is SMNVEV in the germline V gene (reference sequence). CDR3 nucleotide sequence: TGTGCCAGCAGTTTCCAGGTAGGGCTGAACACTGAAGCTTTCTTT. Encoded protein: CASSFQVGLNTEAFF.

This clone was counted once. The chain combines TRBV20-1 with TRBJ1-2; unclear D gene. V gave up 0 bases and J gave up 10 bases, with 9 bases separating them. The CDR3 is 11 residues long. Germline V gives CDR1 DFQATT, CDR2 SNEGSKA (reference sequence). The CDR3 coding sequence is TGCAGTGCTAGAGAGGTACAGCACTACACCTTC. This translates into CSAREVQHYTF.

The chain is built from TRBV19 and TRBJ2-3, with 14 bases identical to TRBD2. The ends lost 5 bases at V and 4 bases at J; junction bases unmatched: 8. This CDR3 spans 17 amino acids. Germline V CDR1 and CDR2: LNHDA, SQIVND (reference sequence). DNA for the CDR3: TGTGCCAGTAGTTCGCGACTAGCGGGGGGGCGTGCAGATACGCAGTATTTT. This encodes CASSSRLAGGRADTQYF.

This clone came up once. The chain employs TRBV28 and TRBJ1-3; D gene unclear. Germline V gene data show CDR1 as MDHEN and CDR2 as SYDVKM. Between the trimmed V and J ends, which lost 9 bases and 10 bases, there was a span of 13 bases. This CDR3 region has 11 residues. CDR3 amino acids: CASGPSWTIYF. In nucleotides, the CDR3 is TGTGCCAGTGGACCTTCGTGGACCATATATTTT. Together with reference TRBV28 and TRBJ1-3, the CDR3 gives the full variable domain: DVKVTQSSRYLVKRTGEKVFLECVQDMDHENMFWYRQDPGLGLRLIYFSYDVKMKEKGDIPEGYSVSREKKERFSLILESASTNQTSMYLCASGPSWTIYFGEGSWLTVV.

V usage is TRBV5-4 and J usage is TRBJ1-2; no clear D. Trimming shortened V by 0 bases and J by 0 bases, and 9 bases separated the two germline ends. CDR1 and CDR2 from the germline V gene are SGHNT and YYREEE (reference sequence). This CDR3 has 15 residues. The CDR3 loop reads CASSLATSSNYGYTF. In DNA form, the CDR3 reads TGTGCCAGCAGCTTGGCTACCTCTTCTAACTATGGCTACACCTTC.

The CDR3 is CASSYPMGAPGANVLTF. The DNA of the CDR3 is TGTGCCAGCAGTTACCCGATGGGGGCCCCTGGGGCCAACGTCCTGACTTTC. The chain couples TRBV6-2 or TRBV6-3 to TRBJ2-6, with D tentatively TRBD1 (6 bases). Germline CDR1 and CDR2: MNHEY and SVGEGT. Trimming took 2 bases from V and 2 from J, leaving 13 bases between them. The length of the CDR3 is 17 residues.

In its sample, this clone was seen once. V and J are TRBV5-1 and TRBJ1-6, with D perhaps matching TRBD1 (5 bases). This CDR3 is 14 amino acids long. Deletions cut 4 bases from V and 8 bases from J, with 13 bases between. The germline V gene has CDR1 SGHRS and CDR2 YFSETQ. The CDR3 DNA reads TGCGCCAGCAGCGTAGGGGATACTGATTCACCCCTCCACTTT. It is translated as CASSVGDTDSPLHF.

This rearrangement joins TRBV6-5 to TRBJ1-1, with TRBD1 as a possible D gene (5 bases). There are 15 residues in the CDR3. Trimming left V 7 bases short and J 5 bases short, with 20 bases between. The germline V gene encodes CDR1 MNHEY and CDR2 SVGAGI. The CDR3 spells CASNFLLGGGTEAFF. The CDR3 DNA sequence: TGTGCCAGCAACTTTCTTTTGGGGGGAGGAACTGAAGCTTTCTTT.

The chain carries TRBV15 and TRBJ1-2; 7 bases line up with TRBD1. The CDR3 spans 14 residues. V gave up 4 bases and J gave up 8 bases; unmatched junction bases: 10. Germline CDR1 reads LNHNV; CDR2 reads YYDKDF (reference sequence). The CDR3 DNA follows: TGTGCCACCAGCACTAGGCTTACAGGGGAAGGCTACACCTTC. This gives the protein CATSTRLTGEGYTF.

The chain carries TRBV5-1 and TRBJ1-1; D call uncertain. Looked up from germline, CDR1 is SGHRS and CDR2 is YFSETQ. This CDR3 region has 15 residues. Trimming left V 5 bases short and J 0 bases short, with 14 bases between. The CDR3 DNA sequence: TGCGCCAGCAGTCGTCGATCGAGATTGAACACTGAAGCTTTCTTT. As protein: CASSRRSRLNTEAFF.

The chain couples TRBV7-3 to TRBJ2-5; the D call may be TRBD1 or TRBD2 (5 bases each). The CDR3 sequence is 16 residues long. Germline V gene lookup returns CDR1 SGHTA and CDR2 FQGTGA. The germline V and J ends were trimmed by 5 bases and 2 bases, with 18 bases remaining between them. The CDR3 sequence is CASSPGQTSRQETQYF. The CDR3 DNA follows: TGTGCCAGCAGCCCGGGGCAGACATCCAGGCAAGAGACCCAGTACTTC.

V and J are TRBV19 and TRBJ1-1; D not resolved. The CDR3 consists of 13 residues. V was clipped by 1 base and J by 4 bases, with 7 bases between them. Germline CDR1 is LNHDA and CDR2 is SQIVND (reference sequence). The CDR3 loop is CASSIVFGTEAFF. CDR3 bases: TGTGCCAGTAGTATAGTATTCGGCACTGAAGCTTTCTTT.

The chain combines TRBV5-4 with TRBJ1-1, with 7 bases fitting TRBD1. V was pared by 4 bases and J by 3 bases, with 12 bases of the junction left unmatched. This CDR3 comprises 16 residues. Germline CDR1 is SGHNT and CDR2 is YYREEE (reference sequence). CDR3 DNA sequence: TGTGCCAGCAGCCAGAGACAGGGACTTGTGGACACTGAAGCTTTCTTT. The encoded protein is CASSQRQGLVDTEAFF.

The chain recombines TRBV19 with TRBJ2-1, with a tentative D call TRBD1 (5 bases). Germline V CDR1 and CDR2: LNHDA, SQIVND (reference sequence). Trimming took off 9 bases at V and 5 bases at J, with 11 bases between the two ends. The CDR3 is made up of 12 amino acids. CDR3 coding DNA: TGTGCCAGCGAAGGGGCCCACAATGAGCAGTTCTTC. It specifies CASEGAHNEQFF.

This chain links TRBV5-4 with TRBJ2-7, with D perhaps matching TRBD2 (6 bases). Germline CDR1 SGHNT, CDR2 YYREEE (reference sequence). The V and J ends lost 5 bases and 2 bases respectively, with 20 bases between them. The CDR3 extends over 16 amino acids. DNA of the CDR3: TGTGCCAGCAGTTCACTACTAGTGCGGGGAACCTACGAGCAGTACGTC. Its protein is CASSSLLVRGTYEQYV.

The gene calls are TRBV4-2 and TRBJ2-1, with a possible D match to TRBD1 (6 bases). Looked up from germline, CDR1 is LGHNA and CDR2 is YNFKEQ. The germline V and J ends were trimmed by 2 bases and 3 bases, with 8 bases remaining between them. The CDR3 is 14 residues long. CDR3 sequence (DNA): TGTGCCAGCAGCCAAAAAGGGGGCTACAATGAGCAGTTCTTC. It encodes CASSQKGGYNEQFF.

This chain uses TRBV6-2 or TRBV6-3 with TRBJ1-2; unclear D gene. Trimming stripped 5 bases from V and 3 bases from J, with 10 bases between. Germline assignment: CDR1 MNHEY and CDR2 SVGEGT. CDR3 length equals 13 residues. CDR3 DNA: TGTGCCAGCAGTCCCGTCGGGGACTATGGCTACACCTTC. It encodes CASSPVGDYGYTF.

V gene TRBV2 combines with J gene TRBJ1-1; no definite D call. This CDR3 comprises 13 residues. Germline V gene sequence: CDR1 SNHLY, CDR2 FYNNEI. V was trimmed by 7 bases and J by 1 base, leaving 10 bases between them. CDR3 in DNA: TGTGCCAGCACTTGGGTCCAGAACACTGAAGCTTTCTTT. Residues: CASTWVQNTEAFF.

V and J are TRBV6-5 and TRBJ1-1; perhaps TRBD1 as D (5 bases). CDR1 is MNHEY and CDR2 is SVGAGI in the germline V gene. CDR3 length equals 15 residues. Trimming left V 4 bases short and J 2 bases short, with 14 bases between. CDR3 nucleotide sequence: TGTGCCAGCAGTTCCCGGGGCGGCAGTAACACTGAAGCTTTCTTT. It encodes CASSSRGGSNTEAFF.

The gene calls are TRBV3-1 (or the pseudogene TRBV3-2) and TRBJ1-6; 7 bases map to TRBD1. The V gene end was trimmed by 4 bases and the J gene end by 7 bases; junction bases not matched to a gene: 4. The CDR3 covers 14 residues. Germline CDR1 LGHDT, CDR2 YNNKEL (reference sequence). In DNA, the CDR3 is TGTGCCAGCAGCCTACAGGGGAAGAATTCACCCCTCCACTTT. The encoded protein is CASSLQGKNSPLHF.

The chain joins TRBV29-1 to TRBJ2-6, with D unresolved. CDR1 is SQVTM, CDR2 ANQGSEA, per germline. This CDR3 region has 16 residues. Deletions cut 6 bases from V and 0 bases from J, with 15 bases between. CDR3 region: CSVSIDFNSGANVLTF. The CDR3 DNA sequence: TGCAGCGTCTCCATAGACTTCAACTCTGGGGCCAACGTCCTGACTTTC.

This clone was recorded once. The chain's CDR3 is CASSGASTDTQYF. The CDR3 DNA is TGTGCCAGCAGCGGGGCAAGCACAGATACGCAGTATTTT. This chain links TRBV11-2 with TRBJ2-3; tentative D call: TRBD1 (5 bases). V was clipped by 5 bases and J by 0 bases, with 6 bases between them. Germline lookup yields CDR1 SGHAT and CDR2 FQNNGV. CDR3 length equals 13 residues.

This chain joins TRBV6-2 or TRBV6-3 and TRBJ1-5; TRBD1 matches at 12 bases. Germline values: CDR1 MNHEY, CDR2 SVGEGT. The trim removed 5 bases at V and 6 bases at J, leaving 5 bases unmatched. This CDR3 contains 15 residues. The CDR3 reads CASSRGTGGGQPQHF. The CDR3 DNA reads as TGTGCCAGCAGTCGAGGGACAGGGGGCGGTCAGCCCCAGCATTTT.